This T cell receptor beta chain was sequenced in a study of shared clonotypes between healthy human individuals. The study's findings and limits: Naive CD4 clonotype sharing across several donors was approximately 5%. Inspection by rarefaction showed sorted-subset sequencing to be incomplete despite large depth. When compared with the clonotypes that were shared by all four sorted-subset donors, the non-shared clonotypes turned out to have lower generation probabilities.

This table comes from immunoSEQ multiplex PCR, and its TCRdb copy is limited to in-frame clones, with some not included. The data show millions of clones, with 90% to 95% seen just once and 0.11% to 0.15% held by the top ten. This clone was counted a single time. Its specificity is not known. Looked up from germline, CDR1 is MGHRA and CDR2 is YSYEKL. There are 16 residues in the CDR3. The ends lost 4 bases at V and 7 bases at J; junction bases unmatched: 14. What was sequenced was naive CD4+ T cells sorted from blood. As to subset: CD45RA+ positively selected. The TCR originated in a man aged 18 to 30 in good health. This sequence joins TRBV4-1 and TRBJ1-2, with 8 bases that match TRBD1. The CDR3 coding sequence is TGCGCCAGCAGCCCGCACGCACTCGGACAGGGTCTTGGCTACACCTTC. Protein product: CASSPHALGQGLGYTF.